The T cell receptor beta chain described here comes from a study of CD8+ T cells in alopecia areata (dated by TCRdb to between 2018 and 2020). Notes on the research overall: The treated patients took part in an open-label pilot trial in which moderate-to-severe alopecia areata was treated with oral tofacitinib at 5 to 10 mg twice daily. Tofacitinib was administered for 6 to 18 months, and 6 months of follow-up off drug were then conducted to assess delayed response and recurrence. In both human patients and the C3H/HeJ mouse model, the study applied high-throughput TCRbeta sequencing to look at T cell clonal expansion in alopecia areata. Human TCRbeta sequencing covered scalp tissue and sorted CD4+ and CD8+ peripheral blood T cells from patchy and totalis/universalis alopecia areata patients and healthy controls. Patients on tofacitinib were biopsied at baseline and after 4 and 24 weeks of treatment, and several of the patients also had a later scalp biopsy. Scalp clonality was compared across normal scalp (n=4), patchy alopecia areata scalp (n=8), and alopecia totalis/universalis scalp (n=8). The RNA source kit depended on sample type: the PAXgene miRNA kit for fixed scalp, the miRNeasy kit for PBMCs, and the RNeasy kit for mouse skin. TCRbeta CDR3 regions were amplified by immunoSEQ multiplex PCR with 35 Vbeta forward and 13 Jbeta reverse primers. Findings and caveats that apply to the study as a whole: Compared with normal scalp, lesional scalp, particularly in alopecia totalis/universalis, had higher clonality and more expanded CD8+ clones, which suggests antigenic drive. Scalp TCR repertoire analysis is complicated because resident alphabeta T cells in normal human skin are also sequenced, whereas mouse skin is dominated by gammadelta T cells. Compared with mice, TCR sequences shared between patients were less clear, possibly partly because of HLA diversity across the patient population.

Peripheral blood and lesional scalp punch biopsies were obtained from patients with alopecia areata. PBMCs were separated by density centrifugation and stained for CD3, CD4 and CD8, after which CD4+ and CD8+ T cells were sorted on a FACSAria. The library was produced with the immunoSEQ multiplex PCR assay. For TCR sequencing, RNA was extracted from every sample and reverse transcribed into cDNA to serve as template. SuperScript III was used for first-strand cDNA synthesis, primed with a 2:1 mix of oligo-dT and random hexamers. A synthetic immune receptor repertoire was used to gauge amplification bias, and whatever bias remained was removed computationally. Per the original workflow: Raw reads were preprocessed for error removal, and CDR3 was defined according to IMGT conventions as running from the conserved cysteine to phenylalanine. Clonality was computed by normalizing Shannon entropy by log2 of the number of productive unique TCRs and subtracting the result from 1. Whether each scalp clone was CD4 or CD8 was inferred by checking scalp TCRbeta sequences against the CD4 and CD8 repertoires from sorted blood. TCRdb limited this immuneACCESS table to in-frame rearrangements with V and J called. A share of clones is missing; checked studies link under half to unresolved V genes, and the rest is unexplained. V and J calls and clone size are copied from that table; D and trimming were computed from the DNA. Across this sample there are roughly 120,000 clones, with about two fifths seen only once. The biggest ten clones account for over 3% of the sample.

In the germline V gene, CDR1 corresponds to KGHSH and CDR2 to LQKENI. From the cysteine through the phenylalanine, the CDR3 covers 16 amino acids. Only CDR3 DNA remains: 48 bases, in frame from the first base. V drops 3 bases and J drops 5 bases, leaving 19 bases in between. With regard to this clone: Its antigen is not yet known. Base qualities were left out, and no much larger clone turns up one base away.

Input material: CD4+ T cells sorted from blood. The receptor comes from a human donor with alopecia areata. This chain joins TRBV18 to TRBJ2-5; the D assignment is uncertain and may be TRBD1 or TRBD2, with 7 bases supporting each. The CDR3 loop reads CASSPYLRQGGETQYF. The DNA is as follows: TGTGCCAGCTCACCGTACCTTCGACAGGGAGGGGAGACCCAGTACTTC.